This is a list of T cell receptor beta chains from one sample in a study of blood T cell repertoires in COVID-19. Using immunoSEQ multiplex PCR, the repertoire was profiled, and TCRdb retains in-frame clones only, with some absent. Counted here are 250,000 to 300,000 clones, about 80% occurring once; the ten biggest clones make up approximately 4%. Sequencing was done on a sample of PBMCs or T cells enriched from blood (not recorded which). The receptors derive from a young man with acute COVID-19. Both conserved end residues are trimmed from each CDR3. Fields, in order: J gene, V gene, CDR3 protein.

j_gene: TRBJ1-3
v_gene: TRBV12-3/TRBV12-4
CDR3aa: ASSQGSGNTIY

j_gene: TRBJ1-2
v_gene: TRBV3-1/TRBV3-2
CDR3aa: ASSPSRQGSTYGYT

j_gene: TRBJ1-2
v_gene: TRBV30
CDR3aa: AWTGTGSLSGGYT

j_gene: TRBJ2-5
v_gene: TRBV29-1
CDR3aa: SVDRTGMETQY

j_gene: TRBJ2-5
v_gene: TRBV4-1
CDR3aa: ASSQEMSGGQETQY

j_gene: TRBJ1-2
v_gene: TRBV7-2
CDR3aa: ASSQGQGSRYT

j_gene: TRBJ1-2
v_gene: TRBV5-1
CDR3aa: ASSSTGRGGYT

j_gene: TRBJ1-4
v_gene: TRBV6-5
CDR3aa: ASSPQGSEKLF

j_gene: TRBJ2-1
v_gene: TRBV27
CDR3aa: ASSRQGTSGRFEQF

j_gene: TRBJ1-6
v_gene: TRBV4-1
CDR3aa: ASSHPPGGSPNNSPLH

j_gene: TRBJ2-2
v_gene: TRBV2
CDR3aa: ASSDRGGDPGELF

j_gene: TRBJ2-5
v_gene: TRBV19
CDR3aa: ASSISRGGGNQETQY

j_gene: TRBJ1-1
v_gene: TRBV6-1
CDR3aa: ASSEAQGIGTEAF

j_gene: TRBJ1-1
v_gene: TRBV3-1/TRBV3-2
CDR3aa: ASSQTGSITEAF

j_gene: TRBJ1-2
v_gene: TRBV11-2
CDR3aa: ASSQGATGNGYT

j_gene: TRBJ2-3
v_gene: TRBV5-1
CDR3aa: ASSLRGLSTDTQY

j_gene: TRBJ2-1
v_gene: TRBV28
CDR3aa: ASSPPGTSANEQF

j_gene: TRBJ2-4
v_gene: TRBV2
CDR3aa: ASSELAAPL

j_gene: TRBJ2-1
v_gene: TRBV7-2
CDR3aa: ASSLAGFSVYNEQF

j_gene: TRBJ2-3
v_gene: TRBV5-4
CDR3aa: ASSPMGSATQY

j_gene: TRBJ2-1
v_gene: TRBV4-3
CDR3aa: ASSQGPLAGGPQF

j_gene: TRBJ2-3
v_gene: TRBV6-1
CDR3aa: ASRGFQGDTQY

j_gene: TRBJ2-5
v_gene: TRBV3-1/TRBV3-2
CDR3aa: ASSQPGLAGETQY

j_gene: TRBJ2-5
v_gene: TRBV6-5
CDR3aa: ASSNRDSQETQY

j_gene: TRBJ1-5
v_gene: TRBV7-8
CDR3aa: ASSPNRGEQPQH

j_gene: TRBJ1-2
v_gene: TRBV18
CDR3aa: ASSPDRDGYT

j_gene: TRBJ1-1
v_gene: TRBV29-1
CDR3aa: SVGQNTEAF

j_gene: TRBJ1-1
v_gene: TRBV15
CDR3aa: ATRFMLNTEAF

j_gene: TRBJ2-3
v_gene: TRBV9
CDR3aa: ASSVGSARATDTQY

j_gene: TRBJ2-2
v_gene: TRBV5-4
CDR3aa: ASTRDRGTGELF

j_gene: TRBJ1-1
v_gene: TRBV18
CDR3aa: ASSPDRQLEAF

j_gene: TRBJ2-4
v_gene: TRBV7-4
CDR3aa: ASSLEGGTGVNIQY

j_gene: TRBJ1-1
v_gene: TRBV6-5
CDR3aa: ASTSGQGNAEAF

j_gene: TRBJ1-6
v_gene: TRBV19
CDR3aa: ASRTGDASPLH

j_gene: TRBJ1-1
v_gene: TRBV18
CDR3aa: ASSPSAQAEAF

j_gene: TRBJ1-5
v_gene: TRBV2
CDR3aa: ASKRQDSNQPQH

j_gene: TRBJ2-3
v_gene: TRBV5-8
CDR3aa: ASSFFRAQY

j_gene: TRBJ1-2
v_gene: TRBV27
CDR3aa: ASSFQGPYGYT

j_gene: TRBJ2-5
v_gene: TRBV11-2
CDR3aa: ASTPRAGSGTLQETQY